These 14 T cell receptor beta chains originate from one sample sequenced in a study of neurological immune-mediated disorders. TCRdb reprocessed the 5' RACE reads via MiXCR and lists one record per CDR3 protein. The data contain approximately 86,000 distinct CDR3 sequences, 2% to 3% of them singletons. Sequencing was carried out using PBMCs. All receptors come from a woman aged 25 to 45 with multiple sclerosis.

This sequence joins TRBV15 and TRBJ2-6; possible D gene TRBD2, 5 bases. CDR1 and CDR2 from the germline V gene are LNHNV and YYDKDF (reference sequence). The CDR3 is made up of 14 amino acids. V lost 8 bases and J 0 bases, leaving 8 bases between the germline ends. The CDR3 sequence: CATSEGSGANVLTF. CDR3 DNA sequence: TGTGCCACCTCTGAGGGCTCTGGGGCCAACGTCCTGACTTTC.

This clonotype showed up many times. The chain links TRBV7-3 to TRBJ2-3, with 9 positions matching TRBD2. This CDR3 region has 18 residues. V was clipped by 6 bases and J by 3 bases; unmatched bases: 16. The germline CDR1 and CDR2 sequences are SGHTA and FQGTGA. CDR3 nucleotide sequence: TGTGCCAGCAGGGGAAATAGCGGGAGCTTTCGGAGGACAGATACGCAGTATTTT. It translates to CASRGNSGSFRRTDTQYF. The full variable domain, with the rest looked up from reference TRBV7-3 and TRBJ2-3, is GAGVSQTPSNKVTEKGKYVELRCDPISGHTALYWYRQSLGQGPEFLIYFQGTGAADDSGLPNDRFFAVRPEGSVSTLKIQRTERGDSAVYLCASRGNSGSFRRTDTQYFGPGTRLTVL.

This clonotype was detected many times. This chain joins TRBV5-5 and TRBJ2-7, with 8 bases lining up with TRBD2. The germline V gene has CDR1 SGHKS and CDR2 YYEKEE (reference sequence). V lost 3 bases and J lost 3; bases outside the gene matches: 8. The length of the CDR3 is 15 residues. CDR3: CASSSRAGVGYEQYF. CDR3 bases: TGTGCCAGCAGCTCAAGAGCGGGAGTTGGCTACGAGCAGTACTTC.

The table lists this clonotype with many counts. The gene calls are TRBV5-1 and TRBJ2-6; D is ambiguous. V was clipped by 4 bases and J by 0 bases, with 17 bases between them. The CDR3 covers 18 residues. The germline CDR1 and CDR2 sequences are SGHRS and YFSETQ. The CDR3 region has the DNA TGCGCCAGCAGCCCTCACACCGGACGTCCCTCTGGGGCCAACGTCCTGACTTTC. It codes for CASSPHTGRPSGANVLTF.

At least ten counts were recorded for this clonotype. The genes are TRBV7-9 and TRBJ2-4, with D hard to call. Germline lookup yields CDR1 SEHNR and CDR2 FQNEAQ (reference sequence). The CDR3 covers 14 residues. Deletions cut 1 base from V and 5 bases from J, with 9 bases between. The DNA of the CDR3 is TGTGCCAGCAGCTTAGACGGCACGCAAAACATTCAGTACTTC. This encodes CASSLDGTQNIQYF.

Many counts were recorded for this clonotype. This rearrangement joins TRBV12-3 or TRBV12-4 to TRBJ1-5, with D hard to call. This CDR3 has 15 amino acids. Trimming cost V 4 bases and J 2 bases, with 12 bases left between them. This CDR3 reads CASSSGSERNQPQHF. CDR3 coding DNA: TGTGCCAGCAGTTCCGGGTCAGAACGCAATCAGCCCCAGCATTTT.

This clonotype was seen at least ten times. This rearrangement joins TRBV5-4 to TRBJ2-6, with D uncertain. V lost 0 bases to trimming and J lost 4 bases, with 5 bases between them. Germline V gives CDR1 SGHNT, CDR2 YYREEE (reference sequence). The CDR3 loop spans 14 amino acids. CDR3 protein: CASSLVWGANVLTF. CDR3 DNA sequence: TGTGCCAGCAGCTTGGTGTGGGGGGCCAACGTCCTGACTTTC.

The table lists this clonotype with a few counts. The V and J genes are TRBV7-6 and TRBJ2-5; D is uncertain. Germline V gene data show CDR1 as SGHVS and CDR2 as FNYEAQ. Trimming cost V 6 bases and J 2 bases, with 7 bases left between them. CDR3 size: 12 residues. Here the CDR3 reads CASSSIQETQYF. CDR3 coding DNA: TGTGCCAGCAGTTCAATACAAGAGACCCAGTACTTC.

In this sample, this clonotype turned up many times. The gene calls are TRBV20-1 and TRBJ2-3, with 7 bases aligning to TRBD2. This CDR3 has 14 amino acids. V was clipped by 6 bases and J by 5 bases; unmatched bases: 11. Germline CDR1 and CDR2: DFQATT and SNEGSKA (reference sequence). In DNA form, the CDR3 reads TGCAGTGCCACCGACTCAGTAGCGGGAGATACGCAGTATTTT. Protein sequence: CSATDSVAGDTQYF.

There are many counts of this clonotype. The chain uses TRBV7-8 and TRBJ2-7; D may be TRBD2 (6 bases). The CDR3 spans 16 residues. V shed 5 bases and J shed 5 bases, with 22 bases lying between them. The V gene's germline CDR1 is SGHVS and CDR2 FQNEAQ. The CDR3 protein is CASSPWARGGLHEQYF. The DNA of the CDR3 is TGTGCCAGCAGCCCATGGGCTAGAGGAGGGCTCCACGAGCAGTACTTC.

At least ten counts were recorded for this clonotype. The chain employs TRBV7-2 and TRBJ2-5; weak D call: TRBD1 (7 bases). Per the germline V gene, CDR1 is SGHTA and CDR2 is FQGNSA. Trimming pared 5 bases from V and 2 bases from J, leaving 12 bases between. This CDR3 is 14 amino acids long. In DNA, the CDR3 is TGTGCCAGCAGCGATCAGGGGGGACAAGAGACCCAGTACTTC. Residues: CASSDQGGQETQYF.

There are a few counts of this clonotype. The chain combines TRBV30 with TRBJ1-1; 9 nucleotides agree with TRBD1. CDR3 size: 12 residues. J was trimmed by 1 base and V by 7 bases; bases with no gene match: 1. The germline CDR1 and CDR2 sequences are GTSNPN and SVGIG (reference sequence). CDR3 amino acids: CALDRGNTEAFF. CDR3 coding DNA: TGTGCCTTGGACAGGGGGAACACTGAAGCTTTCTTT.

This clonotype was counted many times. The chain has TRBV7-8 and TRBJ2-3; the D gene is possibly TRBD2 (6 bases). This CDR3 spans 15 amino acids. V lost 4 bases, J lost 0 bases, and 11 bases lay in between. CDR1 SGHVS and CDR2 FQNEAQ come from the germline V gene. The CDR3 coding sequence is TGTGCCAGCAGCTCCAAGCGGGCCAGCACAGATACGCAGTATTTT. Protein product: CASSSKRASTDTQYF.

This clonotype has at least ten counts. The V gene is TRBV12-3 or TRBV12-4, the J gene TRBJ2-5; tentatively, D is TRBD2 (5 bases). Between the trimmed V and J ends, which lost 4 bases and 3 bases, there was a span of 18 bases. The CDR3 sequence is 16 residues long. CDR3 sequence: CASSSLDSPGEETQYF. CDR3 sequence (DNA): TGTGCCAGCAGTTCCTTGGACTCCCCCGGGGAAGAGACCCAGTACTTC.